This TCR beta chain was observed in a study of blood T cell repertoires in COVID-19. On the study more broadly: Researchers got acute and convalescent COVID-19 samples from the United States, Italy and Spain.

Only a few counts were recorded for this clone. Under the authors' procedure: Reference gene primer amplification yielded estimated nucleated cell counts. Generated by immunoSEQ multiplex PCR, the TCRdb table keeps only in-frame clones and is missing some. D and trimming were read from the DNA, whereas the V and J calls and clone size are those reported in that table. Among about 80,000 clones listed, just over 85% were seen once. The source is a woman of 80 years or more with acute or convalescent COVID-19. Sequences were obtained from peripheral blood.

As DNA, the CDR3 is TGTGCCAGCAGACTAGCGGAACCCTACGAGCAGTACTTC. It codes for CASRLAEPYEQYF. The chain has TRBV6-5 and TRBJ2-7, with 8 bases aligning to TRBD2. This CDR3 is built from 13 residues. V lost 6 bases and J lost 2; bases outside the gene matches: 3. Germline V gives CDR1 MNHEY, CDR2 SVGAGI.